The clone carrying this T cell receptor beta chain was seen once. Individuals aged about 18 to 95 years were recruited from fewer than 25 US areas. Self-reported history from a screening survey and questionnaire set each donor's cohort. The data derive from a study of blood T cell repertoires in COVID-19. Study-level information: In each case, the material was cDNA or gDNA derived from T cells, B-cell-depleted T cells, or PBMCs.

Original analysis: It was from reference gene primer amplification that nucleated cell counts were estimated. Clones were sequenced by immunoSEQ multiplex PCR, and TCRdb holds only the in-frame ones, with some missing. V and J calls and clone size are as listed in that table; D and trimming were resolved from the DNA. The sample has a few hundred thousand clones, roughly four fifths seen once. Sequencing was performed on PBMCs or T cells enriched from blood (not recorded which). The origin of this receptor is a woman aged 40 to 50 with acute COVID-19.

The CDR3 DNA follows: TGTGCCAGCAGCCAAATTGGGACTCTCCAAGAGACCCAGTACTTC. Its translation: CASSQIGTLQETQYF. The chain employs TRBV3-1 (or the pseudogene TRBV3-2) and TRBJ2-5; a possible D gene is TRBD2 (6 bases). The CDR3 runs 15 residues. V lost 2 bases, J lost 1 base, and 11 bases lay in between. Germline CDR1 is LGHDT and CDR2 is YNNKEL (reference sequence).